Following are 20 T cell receptor beta chains from one sample sequenced in a study of blood T cell repertoires in COVID-19. The repertoire was sequenced with immunoSEQ multiplex PCR; TCRdb's copy has only in-frame clones and lacks some. The repertoire consists of some 270,000 clones, with approximately 89% occurring once and the leading ten covering roughly 1.8%. Sequences were obtained from PBMCs or T cells enriched from blood (not recorded which). The receptors stem from a woman aged 60-75 years who had recovered from COVID-19.

The chain carries TRBV6-4 and TRBJ1-3, with D perhaps matching TRBD1 (5 bases). The V end lost 7 bases, the J end lost 2 bases, and 24 bases lay between the germline ends. The CDR3 is 18 residues long. Germline lookup yields CDR1 MRHNA and CDR2 SNTAGT. CDR3 sequence reads: CASTSILTTEVTGNTIYF. The CDR3 DNA reads as TGTGCCAGCACCTCGATCCTTACGACAGAAGTCACTGGAAACACCATATATTTT.

The rearrangement uses TRBV30 and TRBJ2-5; possibly TRBD2 for D (6 bases). Trimming removed 1 base at V and 5 bases at J, with 11 bases between. There are 13 residues in the CDR3. CDR1 and CDR2 from the germline V gene are GTSNPN and SVGIG (reference sequence). The chain's CDR3 is CAWSGGVSETQYF. CDR3 in DNA: TGTGCCTGGAGTGGGGGGGTGTCGGAGACCCAGTACTTC. The full variable domain, its missing parts supplied by reference TRBV30 and TRBJ2-5, is SQTIHQWPATLVQPVGSPLSLECTVEGTSNPNLYWYRQAAGRGLQLLFYSVGIGQISSEVPQNLSASRPQDRQFILSSKKLLLSDSGFYLCAWSGGVSETQYFGPGTRLLVL.

V and J are TRBV27 and TRBJ1-1; a possible D gene is TRBD1 (5 bases). The germline V and J ends were trimmed by 2 bases and 4 bases, with 14 bases remaining between them. The CDR3 length is 15 residues. Germline loops: CDR1 MNHEY, CDR2 SMNVEV (reference sequence). The CDR3: CASSLSLGGVTEAFF. The CDR3 bases are TGTGCCAGCAGTTTAAGTTTGGGAGGGGTCACTGAAGCTTTCTTT.

V is TRBV27 and J is TRBJ2-6; D possibly corresponds to TRBD2 (5 bases). Trimming removed 6 bases from V and 4 bases from J, with 10 bases in between. Germline V gives CDR1 MNHEY, CDR2 SMNVEV (reference sequence). CDR3 length: 14 amino acids. Written as DNA, the CDR3 is TGTGCCAGCAGGAGGGCATCCGGGGCCAACGTCCTGACTTTC. Encoded protein: CASRRASGANVLTF.

The chain combines TRBV29-1 with TRBJ1-1; D may be TRBD1 (5 bases). The V gene's germline CDR1 is SQVTM and CDR2 ANQGSEA. Trimming cost V 7 bases and J 1 base, with 13 bases left between them. This CDR3 is built from 13 residues. CDR3 sequence reads: CSGGGRANTEAFF. The CDR3 nucleotides are TGCAGCGGGGGAGGCAGGGCGAACACTGAAGCTTTCTTT.

The chain combines TRBV11-1 with TRBJ1-2, with a tentative D call TRBD1 (5 bases). The germline CDR1 and CDR2 sequences are SGHAT and FQDESV (reference sequence). Trimming shortened V by 6 bases and J by 6 bases, and 14 bases separated the two germline ends. The CDR3 runs to 13 residues. DNA of the CDR3: TGTGCCAGCAGTTCCCGACGGGGGAATGGCTACACCTTC. Translated, it gives CASSSRRGNGYTF.

V is TRBV7-2 and J is TRBJ1-1; 8 nucleotides line up with TRBD1. Unmatched junction bases numbered 12, after V lost 5 bases and J lost 4 bases. The CDR3 has 16 residues. CDR1 SGHTA and CDR2 FQGNSA come from the germline V gene. The chain's CDR3 is CASSPEMTGECTEAFF. The CDR3 bases are TGTGCCAGCAGCCCCGAGATGACAGGGGAGTGCACTGAAGCTTTCTTT.

This chain joins TRBV7-2 and TRBJ1-2, with a tentative D call TRBD1 (5 bases). The V gene lost 3 bases and the J gene lost 3 bases, with 11 bases spanning the gap. The CDR3 runs 14 residues. Germline V lookup: CDR1 SGHTA, CDR2 FQGNSA. The CDR3 spells CASSFREGDYGYTF. The CDR3 DNA reads as TGTGCCAGCAGCTTCAGGGAGGGCGACTATGGCTACACCTTC.

The chain couples TRBV6-4 to TRBJ1-2; 9 positions agree with TRBD1. Germline V gene lookup returns CDR1 MRHNA and CDR2 SNTAGT. V dropped 6 bases and J dropped 5; count of bases not matched to a gene: 7. CDR3 length: 14 residues. The CDR3 region is CASRRGTGIYGYTF. The CDR3 DNA reads TGTGCCAGCAGGCGCGGGACAGGGATTTATGGCTACACCTTC.

This clone was seen once. The CDR3 DNA reads as TGTGCCAGCAGCTTTAACAGGGGCGGCGGGGCCAACGTCCTGACTTTC. Translated: CASSFNRGGGANVLTF. This sequence joins TRBV11-2 and TRBJ2-6, with TRBD1 matching over 7 bases. Germline trimming cut 3 bases from V and 4 bases from J; bases unmatched to any gene: 6. This CDR3 has 16 amino acids. In germline, CDR1 is SGHAT, CDR2 FQNNGV.

V gene TRBV28 combines with J gene TRBJ2-2, with TRBD1 matching over 7 bases. With V trimmed by 7 bases and J by 3 bases, 5 bases remained unmatched. Germline assignment: CDR1 MDHEN and CDR2 SYDVKM. The CDR3 length is 14 residues. Here the CDR3 reads CASTLTGYTGELFF. The DNA of the CDR3 is TGTGCCAGCACCTTGACAGGGTACACCGGGGAGCTGTTTTTT. Looking up the rest from reference TRBV28 and TRBJ2-2 gives the full variable domain: DVKVTQSSRYLVKRTGEKVFLECVQDMDHENMFWYRQDPGLGLRLIYFSYDVKMKEKGDIPEGYSVSREKKERFSLILESASTNQTSMYLCASTLTGYTGELFFGEGSRLTVL.

This chain uses TRBV24-1 with TRBJ2-1; D is possibly TRBD2 (5 bases). CDR1 is KGHDR, CDR2 SFDVKD, per germline. V lost 5 bases, J lost 8 bases, and 15 bases lay in between. The CDR3 is 14 residues long. Written as DNA, the CDR3 is TGTGCCACCAGTGGCCGGGGAGCCGTAGATGAGCAGTTCTTC. Translated, it gives CATSGRGAVDEQFF.

J is TRBJ2-1 and V is TRBV29-1; 8 nucleotides agree with TRBD2. The V gene end was trimmed by 4 bases and the J gene end by 8 bases; junction bases not matched to a gene: 7. The CDR3 runs 13 residues. Germline loops: CDR1 SQVTM, CDR2 ANQGSEA. The chain's CDR3 is CSVVREGLHEQFF. The CDR3 nucleotides are TGCAGCGTTGTACGGGAGGGCCTGCATGAGCAGTTCTTC.

The rearrangement joins TRBV10-2 to TRBJ2-7; no firm D call. The V gene lost 0 bases and the J gene lost 8 bases, with 11 bases spanning the gap. Germline CDR1 reads WSHSY; CDR2 reads SAAADI. CDR3 size: 13 residues. The CDR3 loop is CASSESTRVKQYF. CDR3 bases: TGCGCCAGCAGTGAGTCGACTCGTGTGAAGCAGTACTTC.

CDR3 loop: CASSVTGTGLEKLFF. CDR3 DNA sequence: TGTGCCAGCAGCGTAACCGGGACAGGGCTTGAAAAACTGTTTTTT. The rearrangement uses TRBV9 and TRBJ1-4, with 9 bases aligning to TRBD1. The CDR3 contains 15 residues. Per germline, CDR1 SGDLS and CDR2 YYNGEE. V shed 1 base and J 7 bases; nucleotides not matched to a gene: 5.

The rearrangement joins TRBV19 to TRBJ1-3; D uncertain. Germline V CDR1 and CDR2: LNHDA, SQIVND (reference sequence). The CDR3 is 16 residues long. V lost 4 bases, J lost 0 bases, and 13 bases lay in between. CDR3 loop: CASSRNSDYSGNTIYF. The DNA of the CDR3 is TGTGCCAGTAGTAGAAACAGCGACTACTCTGGAAACACCATATATTTT. The variable domain in full, completed from reference TRBV19 and TRBJ1-3, reads DGGITQSPKYLFRKEGQNVTLSCEQNLNHDAMYWYRQDPGQGLRLIYYSQIVNDFQKGDIAEGYSVSREKKESFPLTVTSAQKNPTAFYLCASSRNSDYSGNTIYFGEGSWLTVV.

The V call is TRBV5-1, the J call TRBJ2-2, with D hard to call. Trimming removed 0 bases from V and 4 bases from J, with 10 bases in between. CDR1 is SGHRS and CDR2 is YFSETQ in the germline V gene. CDR3 length equals 15 residues. Written as DNA, the CDR3 is TGCGCCAGCAGCTTGGCCGTGACGGGCACCGGGGAGCTGTTTTTT. Translated: CASSLAVTGTGELFF. Using reference TRBV5-1 and TRBJ2-2 for the parts outside the CDR3, the full variable domain is KAGVTQTPRYLIKTRGQQVTLSCSPISGHRSVSWYQQTPGQGLQFLFEYFSETQRNKGNFPGRFSGRQFSNSRSEMNVSTLELGDSALYLCASSLAVTGTGELFFGEGSRLTVL.

This clone was seen just once. This rearrangement joins TRBV2 to TRBJ2-7; 7 bases are a match to TRBD1. V shed 4 bases and J 3 bases; nucleotides not matched to a gene: 6. The CDR3 has 14 amino acids. The germline gives CDR1 SNHLY, CDR2 FYNNEI. DNA for the CDR3: TGTGCCAGCAGTGTAGGGGACAGCTACTACGAGCAGTACTTC. It codes for CASSVGDSYYEQYF.

This clone was observed a few times. The rearrangement uses TRBV19 and TRBJ2-1; 8 bases align to TRBD1. The CDR3 is 14 amino acids. With 6 bases clipped from V and 0 bases from J, the junction kept 1 base outside the gene matches. In germline, CDR1 is LNHDA, CDR2 SQIVND (reference sequence). The chain's CDR3 is CASRDRDSYNEQFF. CDR3 sequence (DNA): TGTGCCAGTAGGGACAGGGACTCCTACAATGAGCAGTTCTTC. Variable domain in full (rest from reference TRBV19 and TRBJ2-1): DGGITQSPKYLFRKEGQNVTLSCEQNLNHDAMYWYRQDPGQGLRLIYYSQIVNDFQKGDIAEGYSVSREKKESFPLTVTSAQKNPTAFYLCASRDRDSYNEQFFGPGTRLTVL.

The CDR3 region has the DNA TGTGCCAGCAAAGGACAGGGCCGGGACTATGGCTACACCTTC. It encodes CASKGQGRDYGYTF. J is TRBJ1-2 and V is TRBV28; TRBD1 aligns across 8 bases. CDR1 is MDHEN, CDR2 SYDVKM, per germline. After removal of 7 bases from V and 3 bases from J, the junction contained 7 bases not matched to a gene. The CDR3 runs 14 residues.